A single sample gave rise to the 5 T cell receptor beta chains below, sequenced in a study of blood T cell repertoires in COVID-19. Sequencing was performed with immunoSEQ multiplex PCR; in TCRdb, only in-frame clones are kept and a portion is missing. The sample carries 30,000 to 40,000 clones, approximately 86% recorded once. The sequenced material came from peripheral blood. Receptor source: a man aged 45 to 65 with active COVID-19.

This clone appeared a single time. The chain combines TRBV7-9 with TRBJ2-5, with 9 nucleotides matching TRBD2. The germline V gene has CDR1 SEHNR and CDR2 FQNEAQ (reference sequence). The CDR3 contains 14 residues. Trimming cost V 8 bases and J 3 bases; bases outside gene matches: 7. CDR3 protein: CASLGTSREETQYF. The CDR3 nucleotides are TGTGCCAGCCTCGGGACTAGCAGAGAAGAGACCCAGTACTTC.

The chain carries TRBV6-5 and TRBJ2-7, with D possibly TRBD2 on 5 matching bases. The CDR3 is 15 amino acids. Trimming pared 6 bases from V and 3 bases from J, leaving 18 bases between. Per germline, CDR1 MNHEY and CDR2 SVGAGI. This CDR3 reads CASSRVGGRYYEQYF. The CDR3 coding sequence is TGTGCCAGCAGCCGCGTCGGCGGGCGATACTACGAGCAGTACTTC.

The V call is TRBV19, the J call TRBJ2-3; 11 nucleotides match TRBD2. The CDR3 totals 15 residues. CDR1 is LNHDA, CDR2 SQIVND, per germline (reference sequence). The trim removed 3 bases at V and 3 bases at J, leaving 2 bases unmatched. The CDR3 coding sequence is TGTGCCAGTAGTATGGTAGCGGGGGGGACAGATACGCAGTATTTT. Translation: CASSMVAGGTDTQYF.

CDR3 sequence: CSVNRKGQETQYF. The CDR3 DNA sequence: TGCAGCGTTAATCGCAAGGGACAGGAGACCCAGTACTTC. The chain joins TRBV29-1 to TRBJ2-5; TRBD1 aligns across 7 bases. CDR3 length: 13 amino acids. CDR1 is SQVTM, CDR2 ANQGSEA, per germline. Trimming removed 5 bases from V and 5 bases from J; junction bases left unmatched: 8.

The rearrangement links TRBV3-1 (or the pseudogene TRBV3-2) to TRBJ1-1; possible D gene TRBD1, 5 bases. This CDR3 contains 14 residues. Germline values: CDR1 LGHDT, CDR2 YNNKEL (reference sequence). V was cut by 3 bases and J by 1 base, with 9 bases left in between. The CDR3 region is CASSQSGENTEAFF. The CDR3 DNA follows: TGTGCCAGCAGCCAGTCGGGGGAGAACACTGAAGCTTTCTTT.